This TCR beta chain was sequenced for a study of T cell responses to AZD1222 COVID-19 vaccine. Profiling relied on immunoSEQ multiplex PCR, and the TCRdb table lists in-frame clones only, not all of them. The sample lists 74,000 or so clones; roughly 81% were seen once. This clone has a handful of counts. Germline CDR1 reads ENHRY; CDR2 reads SYGVKD. This CDR3 is built from 14 residues. V lost 6 bases to trimming and J lost 1 base, with 12 bases between them. This rearrangement joins TRBV10-3 to TRBJ2-5; D unclear. Sequencing was performed on peripheral blood, taken on day 0 of AZD1222 vaccination. The clonotype comes from an adult in good health. CDR3 nucleotide sequence: TGTGCCATCAGCCCGTGGTTGACCCAAGAGACCCAGTACTTC. Amino acids: CAISPWLTQETQYF.